This is a list of T cell receptor beta chains from one sample in a study of beta chain features in type 1 diabetes. Profiled with immunoSEQ multiplex PCR; TCRdb holds only in-frame clones, not every one. The sample has 300,000 or so clones, around 8.5% seen once. The sequenced sample consisted of central memory CD4+ T cells from blood. Receptors originate from a man aged 25-40 years with type 1 diabetes. Each CDR3 is given with its conserved first and last residue. The order of the fields is J gene, V gene, CDR3 length, clone size, D gene, CDR3 protein, CDR3 DNA. D genes are given only for firm matches. Only some rows state a clone size, as once, few, many or a class for expanded clones.

j_gene: TRBJ1-2; v_gene: TRBV4-1; len: 14; abundance: many; d_gene: TRBD1; CDR3aa: CASSLDRSDYGYTF; CDR3nt: TGCGCCAGCAGCTTGGACAGGAGTGACTATGGCTACACCTTC
j_gene: TRBJ1-2; v_gene: TRBV7-8; len: 15; abundance: -; d_gene: TRBD1; CDR3aa: CASSATRTGTYGYTF; CDR3nt: TGTGCCAGCAGCGCCACCCGGACAGGGACTTATGGCTACACCTTC
j_gene: TRBJ2-7; v_gene: TRBV10-3; len: 14; abundance: few; d_gene: -; CDR3aa: CAISWAGVGNEQYF; CDR3nt: TGTGCCATCAGTTGGGCTGGGGTTGGCAACGAGCAGTACTTC
j_gene: TRBJ1-6; v_gene: TRBV18; len: 14; abundance: few; d_gene: -; CDR3aa: CASSPGGGESPLHF; CDR3nt: TGTGCCAGCTCACCAGGGGGCGGTGAATCACCCCTCCACTTT
j_gene: TRBJ2-2; v_gene: TRBV2; len: 13; abundance: few; d_gene: -; CDR3aa: CASKRGGTGELFF; CDR3nt: TGTGCCAGCAAGAGGGGTGGCACCGGGGAGCTGTTTTTT
j_gene: TRBJ1-1; v_gene: TRBV6-5; len: 14; abundance: -; d_gene: TRBD1; CDR3aa: CASSYGTENTEAFF; CDR3nt: TGTGCCAGCAGTTACGGGACAGAGAACACTGAAGCTTTCTTT
j_gene: TRBJ2-4; v_gene: TRBV30; len: 15; abundance: few; d_gene: -; CDR3aa: CAWDRAGLGKNIQYF; CDR3nt: TGTGCCTGGGACAGGGCCGGACTAGGCAAAAACATTCAGTACTTC
j_gene: TRBJ1-6; v_gene: TRBV7-2; len: 15; abundance: -; d_gene: -; CDR3aa: CASSLDKIPNSPLHF; CDR3nt: TGTGCCAGCAGCCTTGACAAAATTCCGAATTCACCCCTCCACTTT
j_gene: TRBJ2-1; v_gene: TRBV9; len: 15; abundance: -; d_gene: -; CDR3aa: CASSVTFGPNNEQFF; CDR3nt: TGTGCCAGCAGCGTGACCTTTGGCCCTAACAATGAGCAGTTCTTC
j_gene: TRBJ2-6; v_gene: TRBV5-1; len: 14; abundance: -; d_gene: -; CDR3aa: CASRETTGANVLTF; CDR3nt: TGCGCCAGCAGAGAGACAACTGGGGCCAACGTCCTGACTTTC
j_gene: TRBJ2-3; v_gene: TRBV6-5; len: 14; abundance: few; d_gene: TRBD2; CDR3aa: CASGLSGGTDTQYF; CDR3nt: TGTGCCAGCGGCCTTAGCGGGGGCACAGATACGCAGTATTTT
j_gene: TRBJ2-5; v_gene: TRBV10-3; len: 16; abundance: -; d_gene: TRBD2; CDR3aa: CAISVSGGPSQETQYF; CDR3nt: TGTGCCATCAGTGTAAGCGGGGGGCCCTCCCAAGAGACCCAGTACTTC